Sequencing of this T cell receptor (beta chain) was carried out in a study of spatial heterogeneity in lung cancer. Study overall: There were some 76 donors, all of them untreated patients with early-stage non-small cell lung cancer.

This clonotype came up many times. The V gene end was trimmed by 1 base and the J gene end by 4 bases; junction bases not matched to a gene: 9. CDR1 and CDR2 (germline): SGHAT, FQNNGV. This CDR3 contains 16 residues. This sample's time point: blood at routine non-recurrence follow-up after resection. MiXCR, run by TCRdb on the 5' RACE reads, gives a single entry per CDR3 protein. Of under 150,000 distinct CDR3 sequences listed, 10% to 11% are singletons. The chain carries TRBV11-2 and TRBJ2-7, with TRBD1 matching over 8 bases. The clonotype comes from a female donor with early-stage non-small cell lung cancer. The specimen comprised PBMCs, sampled at follow-up. This CDR3 reads CASSLVRTGKLYEQYF. The CDR3, as DNA: TGTGCCAGCAGCTTAGTGCGGACAGGGAAGCTGTACGAGCAGTACTTC.